One sample yielded the 25 T cell receptor beta chains listed below, sequenced in a study of shared clonotypes between healthy human individuals. Method: immunoSEQ multiplex PCR; TCRdb's copy keeps in-frame clones and lacks some. This sample has over 400,000 clones, with about 96% found just once. Input material: naive CD4+ T cells sorted from blood. Described subset: CD45RA+ positively selected. The receptors derive from a young woman in good health.

The chain combines TRBV11-2 with TRBJ2-7, with TRBD2 identical over 12 bases. Germline V lookup: CDR1 SGHAT, CDR2 FQNNGV. This CDR3 is built from 17 residues. V trimming: 4 bases; J trimming: 0 bases; junction bases outside the gene matches: 7. The CDR3 here is CASSYRLAGELSYEQYF. The CDR3 DNA reads TGTGCCAGCAGCTACCGACTAGCGGGAGAACTCTCCTACGAGCAGTACTTC. Looking up the rest from reference TRBV11-2 and TRBJ2-7 gives the full variable domain: EAGVAQSPRYKIIEKRQSVAFWCNPISGHATLYWYQQILGQGPKLLIQFQNNGVVDDSQLPKDRFSAERLKGVDSTLKIQPAKLEDSAVYLCASSYRLAGELSYEQYFGPGTRLTVT.

This clone was seen only once. The V and J genes are TRBV4-1 and TRBJ2-7; D unresolved. Germline assignment: CDR1 MGHRA and CDR2 YSYEKL. The V end was cut by 5 bases, the J end by 2 bases, with 10 bases between. The CDR3 runs 13 residues. CDR3 sequence reads: CASSFTTTYEQYF. CDR3 DNA sequence: TGCGCCAGCAGCTTCACTACTACCTACGAGCAGTACTTC.

In this sample, this clone turned up a few times. The rearrangement links TRBV7-2 to TRBJ2-1, with D tentatively TRBD2 (6 bases). This CDR3 has 13 residues. V lost 3 bases to trimming and J lost 5 bases, with 8 bases between them. The germline V gene encodes CDR1 SGHTA and CDR2 FQGNSA. CDR3 sequence: CASSLQRDNEQFF. CDR3 DNA: TGTGCCAGCAGCTTGCAGCGGGACAATGAGCAGTTCTTC.

This sequence joins TRBV7-6 and TRBJ2-1; no clear D gene. The V end was cut by 2 bases, the J end by 9 bases, with 14 bases between. From germline, CDR1 is SGHVS and CDR2 FNYEAQ. The CDR3 consists of 14 residues. CDR3 in amino acids: CASSLIGEDGEQFF. CDR3 sequence (DNA): TGTGCCAGCAGCTTAATCGGAGAAGACGGTGAGCAGTTCTTC.

The V gene is TRBV14, the J gene TRBJ2-2; no reliable D call. The V end was cut by 0 bases, the J end by 6 bases, with 8 bases between. The CDR3 contains 14 residues. Germline V lookup: CDR1 SGHDN, CDR2 FVKESK. The CDR3 sequence: CASSQDRSAGELFF. CDR3 sequence (DNA): TGTGCCAGCAGCCAAGATCGCAGCGCCGGGGAGCTGTTTTTT. The full variable domain, rest sourced from reference TRBV14 and TRBJ2-2, is EAGVTQFPSHSVIEKGQTVTLRCDPISGHDNLYWYRRVMGKEIKFLLHFVKESKQDESGMPNNRFLAERTGGTYSTLKVQPAELEDSGVYFCASSQDRSAGELFFGEGSRLTVL.

This clone was seen just once. V usage is TRBV5-8 and J usage is TRBJ2-4; D gene unclear. This CDR3 has 16 amino acids. Deletions cut 0 bases from V and 0 bases from J, with 10 bases between. Germline V gene data show CDR1 as SGHTS and CDR2 as YDEGEE. CDR3 region: CASSLVHRIAKNIQYF. For the CDR3, the DNA is TGTGCCAGCAGCTTGGTCCACCGGATAGCCAAAAACATTCAGTACTTC.

The chain carries TRBV20-1 and TRBJ2-7, with D unclear. The germline CDR1 and CDR2 sequences are DFQATT and SNEGSKA (reference sequence). This CDR3 has 11 amino acids. V was clipped by 3 bases and J by 5 bases, with 8 bases between them. The DNA of the CDR3 is TGCAGTGCTAGTCGCTCAAACGAGCAGTACTTC. This encodes CSASRSNEQYF.

This clone showed up just once. The V and J genes are TRBV28 and TRBJ2-5; TRBD1 matches 7 bases. Germline loops: CDR1 MDHEN, CDR2 SYDVKM. This CDR3 comprises 14 residues. V lost 4 bases, J lost 4 bases, and 6 bases stayed unmatched. The CDR3 here is CASSSDRVGETQYF. In DNA, the CDR3 is TGTGCCAGCAGTTCCGACAGGGTCGGAGAGACCCAGTACTTC.

A single count supports this clone. The genes are TRBV28 and TRBJ2-3; 9 bases map to TRBD2. With V trimmed by 0 bases and J by 3 bases, 4 bases remained unmatched. The germline gives CDR1 MDHEN, CDR2 SYDVKM. The CDR3 totals 16 residues. The CDR3 sequence: CASSLWIAGVTDTQYF. The DNA of the CDR3 is TGTGCCAGCAGTTTATGGATAGCGGGAGTGACAGATACGCAGTATTTT.

The CDR3 nucleotides read TGTGCCAGCAGTTTATCCTCCGGGACAGGGGGTTTCTACGAGCAGTACTTC. Translation gives CASSLSSGTGGFYEQYF. The rearrangement links TRBV27 to TRBJ2-7; 11 bases agree with TRBD1. The length of the CDR3 is 17 residues. CDR1 MNHEY and CDR2 SMNVEV come from the germline V gene (reference sequence). J lost 3 bases, V lost 0 bases, and 7 bases had no gene match.

The J gene is TRBJ2-7, the V gene TRBV4-1; a weak D match, TRBD1 (5 bases). The CDR3 consists of 14 residues. CDR1 is MGHRA, CDR2 YSYEKL, per germline. V lost 0 bases to trimming and J lost 8 bases, with 14 bases between them. In DNA, the CDR3 is TGCGCCAGCAGCCAAGAGCCTACGGACACAAAGCAGTACTTC. This translates into CASSQEPTDTKQYF.

The chain couples TRBV5-1 to TRBJ2-7; TRBD1 agrees at 9 bases. In germline, CDR1 is SGHRS, CDR2 YFSETQ. V trimming: 3 bases; J trimming: 0 bases; junction bases outside the gene matches: 4. The length of the CDR3 is 15 residues. The CDR3 is CASSSGTGSSYEQYF. The CDR3 DNA follows: TGCGCCAGCAGCTCCGGGACAGGGAGCTCCTACGAGCAGTACTTC. The full variable domain, its missing parts supplied by reference TRBV5-1 and TRBJ2-7, is KAGVTQTPRYLIKTRGQQVTLSCSPISGHRSVSWYQQTPGQGLQFLFEYFSETQRNKGNFPGRFSGRQFSNSRSEMNVSTLELGDSALYLCASSSGTGSSYEQYFGPGTRLTVT.

The chain is built from TRBV5-1 and TRBJ2-1, with 8 bases that match TRBD2. The CDR3 extends over 16 amino acids. Germline loops: CDR1 SGHRS, CDR2 YFSETQ. The J segment lost 4 bases and the V segment lost 5 bases, leaving 11 bases of the junction unmatched. The CDR3 nucleotides are TGCGCCAGCAGGACTAGCGCCCCGACGGGGTACAATGAGCAGTTCTTC. Protein product: CASRTSAPTGYNEQFF.

The gene calls are TRBV10-3 and TRBJ2-2; TRBD1 aligns across 8 bases. Trimming cost V 11 bases and J 5 bases; bases outside gene matches: 16. The germline V gene encodes CDR1 ENHRY and CDR2 SYGVKD. The CDR3 length is 16 residues. In DNA form, the CDR3 reads TGTGCCGCAGCGACAAGCCCAGGGGGCGATACCGGGGAGCTGTTTTTT. Amino acid sequence: CAAATSPGGDTGELFF.

The chain recombines TRBV11-2 with TRBJ2-1; no definite D call. Trimming took 0 bases from V and 2 from J, leaving 8 bases between them. CDR1 and CDR2 (germline): SGHAT, FQNNGV. The CDR3 is made up of 15 amino acids. CDR3 in DNA: TGTGCCAGCAGCTTAGATTCAGAGGCCTACAATGAGCAGTTCTTC. Protein sequence: CASSLDSEAYNEQFF.

This CDR3 is CASSSRGSLSGNTIYF. The CDR3 DNA follows: TGTGCCAGCAGTTCCAGGGGGTCTCTCTCTGGAAACACCATATATTTT. This rearrangement joins TRBV28 to TRBJ1-3; 7 nucleotides line up with TRBD1. Germline CDR1 MDHEN, CDR2 SYDVKM. With 4 bases clipped from V and 0 bases from J, the junction kept 6 bases outside the gene matches. The CDR3 totals 16 residues.

This chain links TRBV6-5 with TRBJ2-7; 7 bases are shared with TRBD2. Germline V CDR1 and CDR2: MNHEY, SVGAGI. V gave up 2 bases and J gave up 9 bases; unmatched junction bases: 10. The CDR3 is made up of 14 amino acids. The CDR3 DNA sequence: TGTGCCAGCAGTTACCGGGGGGACCGCAACCGGCAGTACTTC. Translated: CASSYRGDRNRQYF.

The V call is TRBV19, the J call TRBJ2-7, with 7 positions matching TRBD2. The V segment lost 7 bases and the J segment 3 bases; nucleotides outside the gene matches: 12. Per the germline V gene, CDR1 is LNHDA and CDR2 is SQIVND (reference sequence). The CDR3 is made up of 15 amino acids. The CDR3 coding sequence is TGTGCCAGTAAATTGACCGGCGGGGGAATCTACGAGCAGTACTTC. Protein sequence: CASKLTGGGIYEQYF.

With regard to this clone: The sample carries other DNA sequences with the same CDR3. The gene calls are TRBV28 and TRBJ2-7, with D unresolved. With 2 bases removed from V and 1 base from J, the gap between germline ends came to 3 bases. In germline, CDR1 is MDHEN, CDR2 SYDVKM. CDR3 length: 12 residues. The CDR3 here is CASSLRSYEQYF. The CDR3, as DNA: TGTGCCAGCAGTTTAAGATCCTACGAGCAGTACTTC.

The chain employs TRBV6-5 and TRBJ1-2; D is unresolved. The CDR3 extends over 13 amino acids. V lost 4 bases to trimming and J lost 3 bases, with 9 bases between them. Germline CDR1 reads MNHEY; CDR2 reads SVGAGI. In DNA form, the CDR3 reads TGTGCCAGCAGTTCAGACGGATACTATGGCTACACCTTC. Its translation is CASSSDGYYGYTF.

The chain has TRBV19 and TRBJ2-3; D is ambiguous. V was trimmed by 6 bases and J by 3 bases, leaving 10 bases between them. This CDR3 spans 13 amino acids. Per the germline V gene, CDR1 is LNHDA and CDR2 is SQIVND (reference sequence). DNA of the CDR3: TGTGCCAGTAGGGATAGCCAGACAGATACGCAGTATTTT. It yields the protein CASRDSQTDTQYF.

This clone was recorded a few times. V is TRBV9 and J is TRBJ2-7; D gene unclear. The CDR3 extends over 14 amino acids. CDR1 and CDR2 from the germline V gene are SGDLS and YYNGEE. V lost 10 bases to trimming and J lost 1 base, with 18 bases between them. CDR3 sequence (DNA): TGTGCCCTCCAGGCATACCAAACTTCCTACGAGCAGTACTTC. It codes for CALQAYQTSYEQYF. Full variable domain (outside the CDR3, taken from reference TRBV9 and TRBJ2-7): DSGVTQTPKHLITATGQRVTLRCSPRSGDLSVYWYQQSLDQGLQFLIQYYNGEERAKGNILERFSAQQFPDLHSELNLSSLELGDSALYFCALQAYQTSYEQYFGPGTRLTVT.

The rearrangement joins TRBV7-5 to TRBJ2-7; the table's D call of TRBD2 was not tested on the DNA. TRBV7-5 is a pseudogene locus. CDR3 length: 15 residues. The CDR3 protein is CVTSLSGSSLREQYF. CDR3 DNA sequence: TGTGTCACATCCCTTAGCGGGAGTTCTCTGCGTGAGCAGTACTTC.

In its sample, this clone was seen once. The rearrangement links TRBV6-1 to TRBJ2-1; D perhaps matches TRBD1 (5 bases). Trimming cost V 1 base and J 9 bases, with 13 bases left between them. The CDR3 has 14 amino acids. Germline CDR1 reads MNHNS; CDR2 reads SASEGT. CDR3 region: CASSEVWGGSEQFF. The CDR3 region has the DNA TGTGCCAGCAGTGAAGTATGGGGCGGCAGTGAGCAGTTCTTC.

The chain employs TRBV28 and TRBJ2-7, with a weak D call TRBD1 (6 bases). The V and J ends lost 7 bases and 3 bases respectively, with 13 bases between them. The length of the CDR3 is 13 residues. Germline V lookup: CDR1 MDHEN, CDR2 SYDVKM. In nucleotides, the CDR3 is TGTGCCAGCATCTCCCCAGGGGTCTACGAGCAGTACTTC. Translated: CASISPGVYEQYF.